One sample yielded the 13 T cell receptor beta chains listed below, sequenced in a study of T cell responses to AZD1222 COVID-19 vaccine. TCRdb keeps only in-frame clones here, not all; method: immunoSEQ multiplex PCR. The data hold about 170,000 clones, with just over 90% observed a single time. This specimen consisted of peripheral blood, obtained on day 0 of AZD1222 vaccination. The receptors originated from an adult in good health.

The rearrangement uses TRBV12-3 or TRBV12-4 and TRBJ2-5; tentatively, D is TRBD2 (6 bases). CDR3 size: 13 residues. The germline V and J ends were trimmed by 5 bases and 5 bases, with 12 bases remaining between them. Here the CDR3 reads CASSRDWGETQYF. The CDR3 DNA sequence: TGTGCCAGCAGTAGGGACTGGGGGGAGACCCAGTACTTC.

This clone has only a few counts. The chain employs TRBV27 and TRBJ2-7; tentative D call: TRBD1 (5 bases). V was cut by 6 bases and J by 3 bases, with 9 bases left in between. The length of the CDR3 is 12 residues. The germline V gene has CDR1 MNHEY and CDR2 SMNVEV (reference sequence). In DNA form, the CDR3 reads TGTGCCAGCAGAACAGGTTACTACGAGCAGTACTTC. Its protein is CASRTGYYEQYF.

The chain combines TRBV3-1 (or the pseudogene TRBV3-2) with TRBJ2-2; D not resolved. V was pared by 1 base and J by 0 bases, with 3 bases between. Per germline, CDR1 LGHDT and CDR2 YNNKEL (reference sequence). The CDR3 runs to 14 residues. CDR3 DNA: TGTGCCAGCAGCCAAGCCACGAACACCGGGGAGCTGTTTTTT. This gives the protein CASSQATNTGELFF.

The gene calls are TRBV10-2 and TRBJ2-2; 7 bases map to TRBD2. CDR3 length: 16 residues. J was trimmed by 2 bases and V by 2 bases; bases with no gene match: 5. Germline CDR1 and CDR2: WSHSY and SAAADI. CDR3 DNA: TGCGCCAGCAGTGAGGCTAGCGGTTTAAACACCGGGGAGCTGTTTTTT. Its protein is CASSEASGLNTGELFF.

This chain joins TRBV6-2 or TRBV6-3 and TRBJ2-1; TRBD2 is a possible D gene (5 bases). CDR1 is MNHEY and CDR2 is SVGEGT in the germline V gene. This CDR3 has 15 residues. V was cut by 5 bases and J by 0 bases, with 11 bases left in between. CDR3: CASSGGLASYNEQFF. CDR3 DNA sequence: TGTGCCAGCAGTGGAGGACTCGCCTCCTACAATGAGCAGTTCTTC.

The CDR3, as DNA: TGCGCCAGCAGCCCAGTGCAGAGCTCCTATAATTCACCCCTCCACTTT. Amino acids: CASSPVQSSYNSPLHF. The genes are TRBV4-1 and TRBJ1-6; no clear D. The germline V gene has CDR1 MGHRA and CDR2 YSYEKL. The CDR3 runs to 16 residues. Trimming removed 4 bases from V and 0 bases from J, with 10 bases in between.

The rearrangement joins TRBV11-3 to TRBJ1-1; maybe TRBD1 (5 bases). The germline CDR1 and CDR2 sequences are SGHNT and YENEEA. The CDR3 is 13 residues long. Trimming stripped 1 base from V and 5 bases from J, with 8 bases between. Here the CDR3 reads CASSLGSGTEAFF. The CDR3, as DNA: TGTGCCAGCAGCTTAGGGTCAGGGACTGAAGCTTTCTTT.

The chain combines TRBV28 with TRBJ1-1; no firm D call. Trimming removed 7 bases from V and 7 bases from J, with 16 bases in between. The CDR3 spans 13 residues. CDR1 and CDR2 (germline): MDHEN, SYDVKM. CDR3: CASTSVGEIEAFF. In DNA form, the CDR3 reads TGTGCCAGCACCTCTGTGGGAGAAATTGAAGCTTTCTTT.

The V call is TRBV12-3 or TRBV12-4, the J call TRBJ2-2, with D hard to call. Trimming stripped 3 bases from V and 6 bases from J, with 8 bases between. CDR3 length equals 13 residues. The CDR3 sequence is CASSLVMPGELFF. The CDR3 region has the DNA TGTGCCAGCAGTTTGGTGATGCCCGGGGAGCTGTTTTTT.

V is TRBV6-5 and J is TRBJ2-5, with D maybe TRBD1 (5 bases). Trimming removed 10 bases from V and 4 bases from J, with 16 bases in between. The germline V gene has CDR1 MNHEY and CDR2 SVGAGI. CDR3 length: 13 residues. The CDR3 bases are TGTGCCACCGATCCCAGGGTTCCAGAGACCCAGTACTTC. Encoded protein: CATDPRVPETQYF.

The CDR3 DNA reads as TGTGCCAGCAGCAGGACAGGGAACACTGAAGCTTTCTTT. This sequence encodes CASSRTGNTEAFF. V and J are TRBV5-4 and TRBJ1-1; 7 bases fit TRBD1. After removal of 4 bases from V and 1 base from J, the junction contained 1 base not matched to a gene. CDR1 and CDR2 from the germline V gene are SGHNT and YYREEE (reference sequence). The CDR3 runs to 13 residues.

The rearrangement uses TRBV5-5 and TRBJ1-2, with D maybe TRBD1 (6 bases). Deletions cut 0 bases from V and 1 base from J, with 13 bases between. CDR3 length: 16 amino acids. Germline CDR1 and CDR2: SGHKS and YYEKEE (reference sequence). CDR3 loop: CASSLEKTGYNYGYTF. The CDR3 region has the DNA TGTGCCAGCAGCTTGGAGAAAACAGGGTATAACTATGGCTACACCTTC. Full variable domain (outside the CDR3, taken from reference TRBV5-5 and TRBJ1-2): DAGVTQSPTHLIKTRGQQVTLRCSPISGHKSVSWYQQVLGQGPQFIFQYYEKEERGRGNFPDRFSARQFPNYSSELNVNALLLGDSALYLCASSLEKTGYNYGYTFGSGTRLTVV.

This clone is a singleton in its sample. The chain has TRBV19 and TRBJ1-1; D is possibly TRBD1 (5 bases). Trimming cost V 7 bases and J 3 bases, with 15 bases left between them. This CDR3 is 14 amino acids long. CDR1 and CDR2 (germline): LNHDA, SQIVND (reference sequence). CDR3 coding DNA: TGTGCCAGTACCCAAGTCTCAGGGTACACTGAAGCTTTCTTT. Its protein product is CASTQVSGYTEAFF.